This T cell receptor (beta chain) was identified in a study of blood T cell repertoires in COVID-19. Germline loops: CDR1 MNHEY, CDR2 SVGAGI. Deletions cut 4 bases from V and 5 bases from J, with 8 bases between. The CDR3 runs to 12 residues. Libraries were prepared by immunoSEQ multiplex PCR; TCRdb keeps only in-frame clonotypes and omits some of them. The table includes about 220,000 clones, around 87% detected once. The chain joins TRBV6-5 to TRBJ1-1, with TRBD1 as a possible D gene (5 bases). Source material: PBMCs or T cells enriched from blood (not recorded which). This receptor was obtained from a woman between 18 and 29 years old in a cohort exposed to, infected with or recovered from COVID-19 (not recorded which). This chain's CDR3 is CASSFQGTEAFF. Here the CDR3 DNA reads TGTGCCAGCAGTTTCCAGGGAACTGAAGCTTTCTTT.